Here is one TCR beta chain with its context. Antigen unknown. The data derive from a study of identical twins. TCRdb independently ran MiXCR on the 5' RACE reads; one entry per CDR3 protein. The sample records hundreds of thousands of distinct CDR3 sequences, about 12% being singletons. Germline CDR1 reads SGHTA; CDR2 reads FQGNSA. The V end was cut by 2 bases, the J end by 3 bases, with 25 bases between. The CDR3 spans 19 residues. Study-level findings and limits: With beta out-of-frame sequences, excess sharing by twins was weaker. Modelling underestimated the level of out-of-frame TCR alpha sharing observed in monozygotic twins.

Separately, the same data were catalogued under a study of yellow fever vaccine responses in identical twins.

The V gene is TRBV7-2, the J gene TRBJ1-2; D might be TRBD1 (6 bases). The sequencing input was CD8+ T cells sorted from blood. The clonotype comes from a young woman in good health. The CDR3 region is CASSLSGARVTWGDYGYTF. CDR3 sequence (DNA): TGTGCCAGCAGCTTATCGGGGGCGCGGGTGACGTGGGGCGACTATGGCTACACCTTC.